This is a list of T cell receptor beta chains from one sample in a study of T-cell memory formation after mild COVID-19. TCRdb reprocessed the 5' RACE reads via MiXCR and lists one record per CDR3 protein. The sample holds around 410,000 distinct CDR3 sequences; about 22% are singletons and the top ten take roughly 14%. The material sequenced was PBMCs or a T cell subset sorted from them (not recorded which). These receptors were obtained from an adult woman who had mild COVID-19 (a few samples of this study predate the infection). Cell type and time point are not known. Both conserved end residues are part of each CDR3. A D gene is named only where the DNA matches it firmly. Size is omitted from some rows. Given values are once, few, many or a class for expanded clones.

TRBJ2-3 TRBD2 TRBV2 . 15 TGTGCCAGCAGTGTCCTAGCGGGGGCCACAGATACGCAGTATTTT CASSVLAGATDTQYF
TRBJ2-5 . TRBV6-5 . 11 TGTGCCAGCACCTCCGCCTCGACCCAGTACTTC CASTSASTQYF
TRBJ1-5 TRBD1 TRBV7-9 . 15 TGTGCCAGCAGCTACGCCGGGACAGAGAATCAGCCCCAGCATTTT CASSYAGTENQPQHF
TRBJ1-1 . TRBV5-6 few 16 TGTGCCAGCCATGGAGGGACCGGACACCAGAACACTGAAGCTTTCTTT CASHGGTGHQNTEAFF
TRBJ2-5 . TRBV24-1 few 15 TGTGCCACCAGTGATCCGGGGGTCCCCCAAGAGACCCAGTACTTC CATSDPGVPQETQYF
TRBJ2-3 . TRBV27 few 15 TGTGCCAGCAGAACGAAGGCCATGAGCACAGATACGCAGTATTTT CASRTKAMSTDTQYF
TRBJ2-1 TRBD2 TRBV20-1 . 14 TGCAGTGCCACCGGGCTAGCGGGAGACAATGAGCAGTTCTTC CSATGLAGDNEQFF
TRBJ2-1 TRBD2 TRBV7-3 few 18 TGTGCCAGCAGCTTAAGACCCCGGGCGACTAGCAGCAGGAATGAGCAGTTCTTC CASSLRPRATSSRNEQFF
TRBJ1-6 . TRBV12-3/TRBV12-4 . 14 TGTGCCAGCAGTTTAAGAGGGAAAGGTTCACCCCTCCACTTT CASSLRGKGSPLHF
TRBJ1-1 . TRBV4-2 . 14 TGTGCCAGCAGCCAAGTGACAGTGAACACTGAAGCTTTCTTT CASSQVTVNTEAFF
TRBJ1-1 . TRBV12-3/TRBV12-4 . 12 TGTGCCAGCTCGACAGGACAGACTGAAGCTTTCTTT CASSTGQTEAFF
TRBJ1-1 . TRBV6-5 few 16 TGTGCCAGCAGCCCAGGGATCTTTTTCATGAACACTGAAGCTTTCTTT CASSPGIFFMNTEAFF
TRBJ1-1 . TRBV7-6 once 15 TGTGCCAGCAGCTTAGAGCAGGAGCTGGGGACTGAAGCTTTCTTT CASSLEQELGTEAFF
TRBJ2-4 . TRBV25-1 . 15 TGTGCCAGCAGTGTCAGACTTGAGGCCAAAAACATTCAGTACTTC CASSVRLEAKNIQYF
TRBJ2-3 TRBD1 TRBV11-2 . 16 TGTGCCAGCAGCTCATACCGGGACAGGGGTGCAGATACGCAGTATTTT CASSSYRDRGADTQYF
TRBJ1-6 . TRBV20-1 . 15 TGCAGTGCCTTTGGTCGGGGGGACTCCCTAGGGCCCCTCCACTTT CSAFGRGDSLGPLHF
TRBJ2-3 TRBD2 TRBV20-1 . 14 TGCAGTGCTAGGGGACTAGCGGGGACAGATACGCAGTATTTT CSARGLAGTDTQYF
TRBJ1-1 . TRBV3-1 . 11 TGTGCCAGCAGCCAACGATCTGAAGCTTTCTTT CASSQRSEAFF
TRBJ2-1 TRBD2 TRBV5-1 . 24 TGCGCCAGCAGCACATTTCGAACAGGGGTCCATATCCCGGGACTAGCGGATAAGAGCAATGAGCAGTTCTTC CASSTFRTGVHIPGLADKSNEQFF
TRBJ2-3 TRBD2 TRBV11-2 . 19 TGTGCCAGCAGCCGCTTAGGGACTAGCGGGAGCCACAGCACAGATACGCAGTATTTT CASSRLGTSGSHSTDTQYF
TRBJ1-1 . TRBV7-9 . 15 TGTGCCAGCAGCTTAGCGGGCAGGGTGGAAACTGAAGCTTTCTTT CASSLAGRVETEAFF
TRBJ2-2 . TRBV12-3/TRBV12-4 . 15 TGTGCCAGCAGTTTAGTGTCCAGGGTCACCGGGGAGCTGTTTTTT CASSLVSRVTGELFF
TRBJ2-1 TRBD2 TRBV6-2/TRBV6-3 . 12 TGTGCCACCGGACTAGCGGGAGATGAGCAGTTCTTC CATGLAGDEQFF
TRBJ2-1 . TRBV7-9 . 13 TGTGCCAGCAGCTTAACAAACGGCAATGAGCAGTTCTTC CASSLTNGNEQFF
TRBJ1-2 TRBD1 TRBV12-3/TRBV12-4 few 13 TGTGCCAGCAGGGTTGGGACAGCCTATGGCTACACCTTC CASRVGTAYGYTF
TRBJ1-1 . TRBV12-3/TRBV12-4 . 16 TGTGCCAGCAGTTTAAGGGTGGTACCGAGCCTTCGGGAAGCTTTCTTT CASSLRVVPSLREAFF
TRBJ2-1 . TRBV5-8 . 15 TGTGCCAGCGCCCAAGGTCCAAGCTCCTACAATGAGCAGTTCTTC CASAQGPSSYNEQFF
TRBJ2-3 . TRBV5-1 . 17 TGCGCCAGCAGCTTGGCTGGGGGAGGTACGCCCCAGCGTACGCAGTATTTT CASSLAGGGTPQRTQYF
TRBJ1-2 . TRBV7-2 few 14 TGTGCCAGCAGTCGGGCATTCGGTATCTATGGCTACACCTTC CASSRAFGIYGYTF
TRBJ2-1 . TRBV6-2/TRBV6-3 few 16 TGTGCCAGCAGTTATTCCCCGGGACAATTAGACAATGAGCAGTTCTTC CASSYSPGQLDNEQFF
TRBJ2-7 . TRBV28 . 12 TGTGCCAGCAGTGCCCCCGTCCACGAGCAGTACTTC CASSAPVHEQYF
TRBJ2-3 . TRBV9 few 15 TGTGCCAGCAGCGTCGGTTGGGGCGCGACAGATACGCAGTATTTT CASSVGWGATDTQYF
TRBJ2-1 . TRBV30 few 11 TGTGCCTGGAGTGTGAGACTTGAGCAGTTCTTC CAWSVRLEQFF
TRBJ1-1 TRBD1 TRBV27 few 17 TGTGCCAGCAGTTTATGGGGACAGGGGGCGAGTCTTGTTGAAGCTTTCTTT CASSLWGQGASLVEAFF
TRBJ1-6 . TRBV20-1 . 14 TGCAGTGCTAGAGCCGGACAAAATAATTCACCCCTCCACTTT CSARAGQNNSPLHF
TRBJ2-7 . TRBV7-2 . 14 TGTGCCAGCAGCTTAGTCGGGGGGCGCAACGAGCAGTACTTC CASSLVGGRNEQYF
TRBJ1-2 . TRBV2 . 15 TGTGCCAGCAGTGAATTCGACGGGGGCGCCTATGGCTACACCTTC CASSEFDGGAYGYTF
TRBJ2-1 . TRBV24-1 . 16 TGTGCCACCAGCAACCCGGGAGTTAGCTCCTACAATGAGCAGTTCTTC CATSNPGVSSYNEQFF
TRBJ2-3 . TRBV30 . 15 TGTGCCTGGAGTGTAAAGGGCGGGGCAACAGATACGCAGTATTTT CAWSVKGGATDTQYF
TRBJ2-7 TRBD1 TRBV4-1 . 15 TGCGCCAGCAGGCCGACCTGGGACAGTTCTTACGAGCAGTACTTC CASRPTWDSSYEQYF
TRBJ2-1 TRBD2 TRBV24-1 . 16 TGTGCCACCAGTGCCCGGGGGACTAGCGGGAGAAATGAGCAGTTCTTC CATSARGTSGRNEQFF
TRBJ2-2 TRBD2 TRBV5-1 . 17 TGCGCCAGCAGTTCTCGGCTAGCGGGTATAAACACCGGGGAGCTGTTTTTT CASSSRLAGINTGELFF
TRBJ2-1 TRBD2 TRBV7-9 few 15 TGTGCCAGCAGCTTTGGGACTAGATGGGTCAATGAGCAGTTCTTC CASSFGTRWVNEQFF
TRBJ1-3 . TRBV12-3/TRBV12-4 once 10 TGTGCCAGCCGCAGGAACACCATATATTTT CASRRNTIYF
TRBJ2-1 TRBD2 TRBV7-9 few 16 TGTGCCAGCAGCACCACGGGACTAGTCGGGGGTAATGAGCAGTTCTTC CASSTTGLVGGNEQFF
TRBJ2-3 TRBD1 TRBV5-1 few 14 TGCGCCAGCAGCCCACAGGGGGCTAAAGATACGCAGTATTTT CASSPQGAKDTQYF
TRBJ2-4 TRBD1 TRBV3-1 . 15 TGTGCCAGCAGCCAAGGACAGGGAGAGGTAAACATTCAGTACTTC CASSQGQGEVNIQYF